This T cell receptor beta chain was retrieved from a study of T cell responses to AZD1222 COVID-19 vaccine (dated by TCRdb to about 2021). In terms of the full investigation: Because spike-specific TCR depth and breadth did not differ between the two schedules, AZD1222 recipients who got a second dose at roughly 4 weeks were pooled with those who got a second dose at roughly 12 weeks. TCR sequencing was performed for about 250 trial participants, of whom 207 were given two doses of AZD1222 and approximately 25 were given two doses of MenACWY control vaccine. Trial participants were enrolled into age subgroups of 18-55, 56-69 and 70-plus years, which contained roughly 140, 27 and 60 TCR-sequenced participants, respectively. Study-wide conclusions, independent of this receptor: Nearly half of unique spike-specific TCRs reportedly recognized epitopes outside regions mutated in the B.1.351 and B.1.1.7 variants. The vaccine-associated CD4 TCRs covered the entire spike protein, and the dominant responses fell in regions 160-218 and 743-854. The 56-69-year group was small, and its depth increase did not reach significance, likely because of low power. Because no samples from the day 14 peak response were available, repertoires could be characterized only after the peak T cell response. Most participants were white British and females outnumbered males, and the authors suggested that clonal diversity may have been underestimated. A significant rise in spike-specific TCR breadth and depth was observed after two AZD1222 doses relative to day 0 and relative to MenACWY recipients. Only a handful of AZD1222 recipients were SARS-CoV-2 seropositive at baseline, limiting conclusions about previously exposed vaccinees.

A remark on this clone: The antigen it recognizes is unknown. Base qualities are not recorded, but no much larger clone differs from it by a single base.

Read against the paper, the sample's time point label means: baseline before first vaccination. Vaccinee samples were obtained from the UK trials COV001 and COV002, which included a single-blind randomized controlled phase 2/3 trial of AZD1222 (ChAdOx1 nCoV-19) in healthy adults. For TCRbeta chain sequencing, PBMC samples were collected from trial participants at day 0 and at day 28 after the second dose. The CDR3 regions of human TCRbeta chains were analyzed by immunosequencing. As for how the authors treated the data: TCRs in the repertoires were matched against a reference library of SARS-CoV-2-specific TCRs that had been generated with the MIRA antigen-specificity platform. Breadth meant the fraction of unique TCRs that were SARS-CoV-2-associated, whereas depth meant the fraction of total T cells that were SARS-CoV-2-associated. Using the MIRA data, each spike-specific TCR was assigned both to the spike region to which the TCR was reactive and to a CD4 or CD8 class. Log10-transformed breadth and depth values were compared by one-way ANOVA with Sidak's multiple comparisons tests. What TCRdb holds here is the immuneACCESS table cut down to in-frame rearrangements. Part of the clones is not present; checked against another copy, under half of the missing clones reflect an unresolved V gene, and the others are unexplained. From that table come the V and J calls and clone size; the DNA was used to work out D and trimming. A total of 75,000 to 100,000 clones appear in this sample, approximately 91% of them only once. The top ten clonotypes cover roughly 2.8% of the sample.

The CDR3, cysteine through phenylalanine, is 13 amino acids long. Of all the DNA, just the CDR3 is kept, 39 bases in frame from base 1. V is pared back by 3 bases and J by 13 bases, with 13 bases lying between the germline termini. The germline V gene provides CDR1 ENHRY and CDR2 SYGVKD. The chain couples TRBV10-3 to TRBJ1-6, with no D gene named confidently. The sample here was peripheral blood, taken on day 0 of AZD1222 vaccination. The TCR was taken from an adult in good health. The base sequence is TGTGCCATCAGTGATAACAGCGTTCACCCCCTCCACTTT. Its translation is CAISDNSVHPLHF.